Presented here are 12 T cell receptor beta chains from one specimen sequenced in a study of T-cell reconstitution after alpha-beta-depleted transplantation in children. Preparing the TCRbeta library involved the use of unique molecular identifiers. Each CDR3 protein gets one entry after TCRdb re-called the PCR reads with MiXCR. The table lists a few hundred thousand distinct CDR3 sequences, about a sixth of them singletons. The sequencing here drew on PBMCs from the stem cell graft donor, taken from the stem cell graft. These TCRs come from a human donor who donated a stem cell graft to a child with acute lymphoblastic leukemia.

The V gene is TRBV7-2, the J gene TRBJ2-3, with no clear D. Trimming removed 3 bases from V and 2 bases from J, with 9 bases in between. The CDR3 loop spans 14 amino acids. Germline V lookup: CDR1 SGHTA, CDR2 FQGNSA. The CDR3 sequence: CASSFAVHTDTQYF. Written as DNA, the CDR3 is TGTGCCAGCAGCTTCGCGGTACACACAGATACGCAGTATTTT.

The chain joins TRBV12-3 or TRBV12-4 to TRBJ1-2, with D unclear. This CDR3 comprises 13 residues. V gave up 4 bases and J gave up 6 bases, with 12 bases separating them. CDR3 region: CASSSSTADGYTF. The CDR3 nucleotides are TGTGCCAGCAGTTCCTCCACCGCGGATGGCTACACCTTC.

The rearrangement uses TRBV6-1 and TRBJ2-7; possible D gene TRBD1, 7 bases. Trimming took off 6 bases at V and 4 bases at J, with 19 bases between the two ends. The CDR3 spans 15 residues. In germline, CDR1 is MNHNS, CDR2 SASEGT. CDR3 amino acids: CASSTIRTGGYEQYF. CDR3 nucleotide sequence: TGTGCCAGCAGCACCATTAGGACAGGAGGGTACGAGCAGTACTTC.

The rearrangement links TRBV5-5 to TRBJ2-1; 8 bases fit TRBD1. CDR3 length: 16 amino acids. After removal of 0 bases from V and 6 bases from J, the junction contained 8 bases not matched to a gene. From germline, CDR1 is SGHKS and CDR2 YYEKEE (reference sequence). The DNA for the CDR3 is TGTGCCAGCAGCTTGGGTCAGGGGGCTTGGGCCAATGAGCAGTTCTTC. This encodes CASSLGQGAWANEQFF.

The genes are TRBV15 and TRBJ2-7, with D perhaps matching TRBD1 (6 bases). Trimming shortened V by 0 bases and J by 6 bases, and 15 bases separated the two germline ends. This CDR3 region has 15 residues. CDR1 is LNHNV and CDR2 is YYDKDF in the germline V gene (reference sequence). The CDR3 DNA is TGTGCCACCAGCAGAGATCGAGCAGGGGCGGCCGAGCAGTACTTC. As protein: CATSRDRAGAAEQYF.

The chain joins TRBV15 to TRBJ2-7; D not resolved. With 1 base removed from V and 1 base from J, the gap between germline ends came to 5 bases. Per the germline V gene, CDR1 is LNHNV and CDR2 is YYDKDF (reference sequence). This CDR3 is built from 13 residues. CDR3 sequence: CATSRVRSYEQYF. The CDR3 DNA reads TGTGCCACCAGCAGAGTCAGGTCCTACGAGCAGTACTTC.

This clonotype was counted only a few times. The CDR3 nucleotides read TGTGCCAGCAGCAAAGAATTGCGGGGGCCTTACAGAGCTTTCTTT. Its protein is CASSKELRGPYRAFF. The chain carries TRBV21-1 and TRBJ1-1; no DNA check was done on the table's D call, TRBD1. TRBV21-1 is a documented pseudogene. This CDR3 is 15 amino acids long.

This clonotype was found a few times. The genes are TRBV12-5 and TRBJ2-1; D not certain. This CDR3 is 13 amino acids long. The V end lost 3 bases, the J end lost 6 bases, and 9 bases lay between the germline ends. Germline CDR1 is LGHNT and CDR2 is FRNRAP. CDR3 coding DNA: TGTGCTAGTGGTTTAATGGTGGGCAATGAGCAGTTCTTC. Encoded protein: CASGLMVGNEQFF.

The chain uses TRBV28 and TRBJ2-1; D possibly corresponds to TRBD2 (5 bases). Per germline, CDR1 MDHEN and CDR2 SYDVKM. Trimming shortened V by 8 bases and J by 7 bases, and 15 bases separated the two germline ends. This CDR3 region has 13 residues. The CDR3 here is CASDGVKWNEQFF. CDR3 bases: TGTGCCAGCGACGGGGTTAAATGGAATGAGCAGTTCTTC.

This clonotype has only a few counts. The CDR3 coding sequence is TGTGCCAGCAGTCCAAAGGTGGGTCGGGCCAAAAACATTCAGTACTTC. This gives the protein CASSPKVGRAKNIQYF. V is TRBV12-3 or TRBV12-4 and J is TRBJ2-4; no firm D call. The CDR3 consists of 16 residues. V was clipped by 5 bases and J by 1 base, with 15 bases between them.

This clonotype appeared a few times. The junction departs from germline at one end; a sequencing error may be responsible. The chain has TRBV5-6 and TRBJ2-1; D may match TRBD1 or TRBD2 (5 bases each). The germline V gene has CDR1 SGHDT and CDR2 YYEEEE. CDR3 length: 13 residues. The CDR3 here is CASSLGGYTEQFF. CDR3 nucleotides: TGTGCCAGCAGCTTGGGGGGGTACACTGAGCAGTTCTTC.

The V gene is TRBV4-1, the J gene TRBJ2-3; 9 bases are a match to TRBD1. CDR1 MGHRA and CDR2 YSYEKL come from the germline V gene. The CDR3 loop spans 17 amino acids. V shed 2 bases, J shed 13 bases, and the junction held 19 bases outside the gene matches. The CDR3 loop is CASSQTAGTGFKYSKYF. The CDR3 nucleotides are TGCGCCAGCAGCCAAACAGCCGGGACAGGGTTTAAATATAGCAAGTATTTT.